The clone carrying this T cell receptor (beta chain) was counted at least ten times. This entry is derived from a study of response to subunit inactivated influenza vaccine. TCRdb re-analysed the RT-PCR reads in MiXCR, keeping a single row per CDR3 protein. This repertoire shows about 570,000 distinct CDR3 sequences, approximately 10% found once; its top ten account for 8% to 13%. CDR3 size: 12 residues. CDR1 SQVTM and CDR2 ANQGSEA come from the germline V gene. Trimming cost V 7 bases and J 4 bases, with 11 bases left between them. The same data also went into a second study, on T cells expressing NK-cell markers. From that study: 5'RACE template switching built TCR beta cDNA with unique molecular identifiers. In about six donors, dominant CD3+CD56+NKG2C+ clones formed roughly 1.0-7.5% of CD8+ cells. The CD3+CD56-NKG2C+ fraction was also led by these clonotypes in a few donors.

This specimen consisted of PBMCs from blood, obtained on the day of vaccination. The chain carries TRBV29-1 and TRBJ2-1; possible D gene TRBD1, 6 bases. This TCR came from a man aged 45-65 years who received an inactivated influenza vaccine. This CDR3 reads CSAGGQYNEQFF. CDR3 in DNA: TGCAGCGCTGGGGGCCAGTACAATGAGCAGTTCTTC.